Each of the 9 T cell receptor beta chains below was sequenced from the same sample in a study of T-cell reconstitution after alpha-beta-depleted transplantation in children. TCRbeta library preparation incorporated unique molecular identifiers. TCRdb ran MiXCR on the PCR reads and lists one entry per CDR3 protein. The sample shows about 500,000 distinct CDR3 sequences, 30% to 35% of them seen only once. This material consisted of PBMCs from the stem cell graft donor, taken from the stem cell graft. These receptors all come from a human donor who donated a stem cell graft to a child with aplastic anemia.

The V and J genes are TRBV9 and TRBJ1-2, with D maybe TRBD1 (5 bases). This CDR3 spans 14 amino acids. Germline V gives CDR1 SGDLS, CDR2 YYNGEE. V was pared by 5 bases and J by 2 bases, with 13 bases between. CDR3 amino acids: CASRGDGGNYGYTF. CDR3 nucleotides: TGTGCCAGCAGGGGGGACGGCGGAAACTATGGCTACACCTTC.

The chain carries TRBV6-5 and TRBJ2-3; 9 positions agree with TRBD1. Germline V gene lookup returns CDR1 MNHEY and CDR2 SVGAGI. The CDR3 contains 16 residues. The junction had 7 bases not matched to a gene; V was cut back by 4 bases and J by 2 bases. The CDR3 loop is CASSSPLQGATDTQYF. The CDR3 bases are TGTGCCAGCAGTTCTCCTCTACAGGGGGCCACAGATACGCAGTATTTT.

This clonotype showed up just a few times. The CDR3, as DNA: TGCGCCAGCAGCTTGGGCACAAGCCTTTCGGGCTACACCTTC. This gives the protein CASSLGTSLSGYTF. The chain joins TRBV5-1 to TRBJ1-2; D remains unclear. Looked up from germline, CDR1 is SGHRS and CDR2 is YFSETQ. V lost 0 bases to trimming and J lost 8 bases, with 14 bases between them. The length of the CDR3 is 14 residues.

The chain uses TRBV7-7 and TRBJ2-1; TRBD2 matches 9 bases. Per germline, CDR1 SSHAT and CDR2 FNYEAQ (reference sequence). Trimming cost V 4 bases and J 5 bases; bases outside gene matches: 3. The CDR3 contains 14 residues. In DNA form, the CDR3 reads TGTGCCAGCAGCTATTCTAGCGGGGACAATGAGCAGTTCTTC. Protein sequence: CASSYSSGDNEQFF. Together with reference TRBV7-7 and TRBJ2-1, the CDR3 gives the full variable domain: GAGVSQSPRYKVTKRGQDVTLRCDPISSHATLYWYQQALGQGPEFLTYFNYEAQPDKSGLPSDRFSAERPEGSISTLTIQRTEQRDSAMYRCASSYSSGDNEQFFGPGTRLTVL.

The V gene is TRBV28, the J gene TRBJ2-7; unclear D gene. Germline V lookup: CDR1 MDHEN, CDR2 SYDVKM. There are 13 residues in the CDR3. Trimming stripped 2 bases from V and 4 bases from J, with 9 bases between. The CDR3 region is CASSLTLRYEQYF. The CDR3 nucleotides are TGTGCCAGCAGTTTAACGTTACGGTACGAGCAGTACTTC.

This clonotype came up a few times. The CDR3 DNA reads as TGTGCCACCAGGGAGGTCTCGAGCAATCAGCCCCAGCATTTT. Translation: CATREVSSNQPQHF. V gene TRBV6-1 combines with J gene TRBJ1-5; TRBD1 might be the D (5 bases). CDR1 MNHNS and CDR2 SASEGT come from the germline V gene. The CDR3 length is 14 residues. V was shortened by 10 bases and J by 1 base, with 14 bases between the two germline ends.

The CDR3 reads CASSLGGAHEQYF. The CDR3 DNA reads TGTGCCAGCAGCTTAGGTGGAGCGCACGAGCAGTACTTC. This sequence joins TRBV7-9 and TRBJ2-7; D gene uncertain. V was clipped by 1 base and J by 5 bases, with 9 bases between them. CDR1 SEHNR and CDR2 FQNEAQ come from the germline V gene (reference sequence). The CDR3 spans 13 residues.

The V and J genes are TRBV27 and TRBJ2-7, with D unclear. Trimming cost V 8 bases and J 6 bases, with 11 bases left between them. The CDR3 covers 11 residues. CDR1 is MNHEY and CDR2 is SMNVEV in the germline V gene (reference sequence). This CDR3 is CASGPGIEQYV. The CDR3 bases are TGTGCCAGCGGACCAGGCATCGAGCAGTACGTC.

The V and J genes are TRBV7-8 and TRBJ2-3; TRBD2 matches 12 bases. Trimming removed 3 bases from V and 1 base from J; junction bases left unmatched: 8. The CDR3 totals 18 residues. Germline CDR1 and CDR2: SGHVS and FQNEAQ. For the CDR3, the DNA is TGTGCCAGCAGCTTCGGGGGGCTAGCGGGAGGGCGCACAGATACGCAGTATTTT. Its translation is CASSFGGLAGGRTDTQYF. Using reference TRBV7-8 and TRBJ2-3 for the parts outside the CDR3, the full variable domain is GAGVSQSPRYKVAKRGQDVALRCDPISGHVSLFWYQQALGQGPEFLTYFQNEAQLDKSGLPSDRFFAERPEGSVSTLKIQRTQQEDSAVYLCASSFGGLAGGRTDTQYFGPGTRLTVL.